This T cell receptor beta chain was obtained from a study of T cells in Graves' hyperthyroidism and ophthalmopathy (dated by TCRdb to between 2018 and 2021). Looking at the study overall: Peripheral blood samples were taken at initial diagnosis, before any treatment was given. In addition, the study compared T-cell repertoires in thyroid tissue and in blood from several Graves' hyperthyroidism patients. Whether ophthalmopathy could be predicted prospectively was tested in an independent validation cohort made up of under 20 hyperthyroidism patients plus 17 patients who later progressed to ophthalmopathy. After sampling, hyperthyroidism patients received methimazole starting at 30 mg daily, and ophthalmopathy patients received high-dose intravenous methylprednisolone. TCR V-J signatures able to tell the groups apart were searched for in a discovery cohort of 95 or so patients, of whom over 40 had Graves' ophthalmopathy and around 57 had stable Graves' hyperthyroidism. The approximately 100 discovery patients were randomly divided into training and test sets at a 7:3 ratio. The paper describes TCR Vbeta CDR3 sequencing of 120 to 150 peripheral blood samples, made up of 43 ophthalmopathy patients, around 78 hyperthyroidism patients and around 17 progressor patients.

This clonotype was counted ten times or more. The target of this receptor is not known. Nothing much larger sits one base from this clone, and base qualities are not available. Overall results and qualifications from the work: No statistical method was used to fix the sample size in advance, and group allocation was not hidden from the investigators. In cross-validation, a model built on a 13 V-J signature told ophthalmopathy apart from stable hyperthyroidism with 85% to 90% sensitivity and around 81% specificity, and in testing the same model reached 80%/75%. Blood samples also contained most of the expanded thyroid clonotypes (frequency above 0.001), which suggests that blood repertoires may reflect thyroid immune responses. In validation, progression to ophthalmopathy was predicted by the model with approximately 67% sensitivity and 72.22% specificity, a median of 6.5 months before onset.

Amplification of TCR beta CDR3 regions was carried out from RNA transcripts. A first-round RT-PCR of the TCR CDR3 used the HTBI primer set with the Qiagen OneStep RT-PCR kit. The libraries were constructed in a second round of multiplex PCR and then size-selected and purified. The libraries were sequenced on an Illumina HiSeq2000 using paired-end 100 bp reads. The source study handled its data this way. SOAPnuke was used to process the raw data, removing reads that contained adapters or uncalled bases, had a mean Phred below 15, or lacked an exact match to the constant primer or identifier. High-quality paired reads were merged with COPE v1.2.5, and unique nucleotide sequences were defined as clonotypes. MiTCR v1.1 was used to align the clonotypes against IMGT TRBV, TRBD and TRBJ reference segments. The analysis was restricted to V-J combinations with a frequency above 0.0001, which together covered approximately 99% of the repertoires. The TCS score was defined as the ratio of F50 (clonal expansion) to E x V (chaos), calculated using BLOSUM62-based TCRdist between CDR3 peptides within each V-J. Welch's t-statistics and random forest reduced 500 to 550 V-J features to roughly 13, which were used in a naive Bayes classifier (R e1071). Clones were called with MiXCR by TCRdb after fastp trimmed the public reads at Q25, and only in-frame beta chains were retained. Under each unique CDR3 protein, matching rows form one entry showing the most common genes and DNA. The V and J calls come from TCRdb's annotation, not from the publication. The sample includes 300,000 to 450,000 distinct CDR3 sequences, with more than 11% observed a single time. Roughly 11% of the sample lies in the top ten.

A patient counted as having stable Graves' hyperthyroidism if no progression to ophthalmopathy occurred over 18 months of follow-up. Hyperthyroidism patients were aged 18 to 65 years and newly diagnosed, with disease duration of less than 2 months. The study excluded patients with uncontrolled infections, other autoimmune diseases, pregnancy or lactation. Diagnoses were established on the basis of clinical symptoms, serum thyroxine and TRAb, thyroid ultrasound, and orbital computed tomography. Ficoll-Paque density gradient centrifugation was used to isolate PBMCs from 10 ml of fresh peripheral blood. Total RNA was extracted using Trizol reagent, and RNA quality was assessed on an Agilent 2100 Bioanalyzer. At the junction V is shortened by 1 base and J by 4 bases, with 6 bases in between. The CDR1 and CDR2 encoded by the germline V gene are SGHRS and YFSETQ. The CDR3 measures 12 amino acids from cysteine to phenylalanine. Only CDR3 DNA remains: 36 bases, in frame from the first base.

The receptor's source is a woman aged 55-70 years with Graves' hyperthyroidism. Sequencing input: blood. The chain uses TRBV5-1 and TRBJ2-7, with no D gene named confidently. The CDR3 protein sequence reads: CASSLPGYEQYF. Read as DNA, the sequence is TGCGCCAGCAGCTTGCCGGGTTACGAGCAGTACTTC.